These 31 T cell receptor beta chains originate from one sample sequenced in a study of Graves' ophthalmopathy and Graves' hyperthyroidism. RNA served as the template for amplifying TCR beta CDR3 regions. In the first round, RT-PCR was carried out with HTBI primers, and a multiplex PCR formed the second round. Via MiXCR, TCRdb re-called the multiplex PCR reads, giving one row per CDR3 protein. The profile covers 500,000 to 700,000 distinct CDR3 sequences, with under 45% appearing a single time and 4% to 5% taken by the ten largest. The sequenced sample consisted of peripheral blood or thyroid tissue (not recorded which). The receptor source for this set is an adult man with Graves' hyperthyroidism.

The CDR3 nucleotides are TGTGCCAGCAGTTTGGCGGGAAGTCGGACCGGGGAGCTGTTTTTT. It codes for CASSLAGSRTGELFF. The gene calls are TRBV12-3 or TRBV12-4 and TRBJ2-2; D might be TRBD2 (6 bases). V was clipped by 3 bases and J by 5 bases, with 13 bases between them. CDR3 length equals 15 residues.

There are many counts of this clonotype. CDR3 nucleotide sequence: TGTGCCAGTGGAAGTCTGGGGGACGGGTACCAAGAGACCCAGTACTTC. It encodes CASGSLGDGYQETQYF. The chain is built from TRBV19 and TRBJ2-5; TRBD1 or TRBD2 may be the D gene (5 bases each). Trimming pared 8 bases from V and 0 bases from J, leaving 19 bases between. This CDR3 contains 16 residues. CDR1 and CDR2 (germline): LNHDA, SQIVND (reference sequence).

The CDR3 loop is CASSLVKGNYNTGELFF. CDR3 sequence (DNA): TGTGCCAGCAGCTTAGTAAAGGGGAACTATAACACCGGGGAGCTGTTTTTT. The chain employs TRBV7-9 and TRBJ2-2; perhaps TRBD1 as D (5 bases). The germline V gene encodes CDR1 SEHNR and CDR2 FQNEAQ (reference sequence). With 1 base removed from V and 2 bases from J, the gap between germline ends came to 14 bases. The length of the CDR3 is 17 residues. Using reference TRBV7-9 and TRBJ2-2 for the parts outside the CDR3, the full variable domain is DTGVSQNPRHKITKRGQNVTFRCDPISEHNRLYWYRQTLGQGPEFLTYFQNEAQLEKSRLLSDRFSAERPKGSFSTLEIQRTEQGDSAMYLCASSLVKGNYNTGELFFGEGSRLTVL.

This clonotype was observed many times. The chain couples TRBV13 to TRBJ2-7; perhaps TRBD2 as D (5 bases). V dropped 0 bases and J dropped 5 bases, with 11 bases sitting between them. Germline V gene sequence: CDR1 PRHDT, CDR2 FYEKMQ (reference sequence). This CDR3 has 14 residues. The CDR3 DNA reads as TGTGCCAGCAGCTTAGGACTAGGGATCGACGAGCAGTACTTC. This codes for CASSLGLGIDEQYF.

The rearrangement uses TRBV29-1 and TRBJ2-1; the match to TRBD1 covers 8 bases. CDR1 and CDR2 (germline): SQVTM, ANQGSEA. Losses at the gene ends were 7 bases for V and 0 bases for J; bases not matched to a gene: 2. The CDR3 loop spans 13 amino acids. The CDR3 loop is CSGGQDSYNEQFF. The CDR3 DNA reads as TGCAGCGGGGGACAGGACTCCTACAATGAGCAGTTCTTC.

This clonotype was counted a few times. The chain is built from TRBV10-3 and TRBJ2-2; 10 bases are a match to TRBD1. The CDR3 consists of 14 residues. CDR1 and CDR2 from the germline V gene are ENHRY and SYGVKD. V was clipped by 11 bases and J by 5 bases; unmatched bases: 8. DNA of the CDR3: TGTGCCTCCCGACAGGGGGCGCGGACCGGGGAGCTGTTTTTT. Its protein is CASRQGARTGELFF.

This clonotype was seen more than once but under ten times. One end of the junction does not line up with germline, which may come from a read error. The CDR3 coding sequence is TGTGCCAGCAGTTCCGGCATGGAAATCCACAATCAGCCCCAGCATTTT. Amino acids: CASSSGMEIHNQPQHF. This chain connects TRBV10-3 to TRBJ1-5; D not resolved. This CDR3 spans 16 amino acids. Germline V gives CDR1 ENHRY, CDR2 SYGVKD.

This clonotype was counted ten times or more. This chain connects TRBV7-2 to TRBJ1-4; 9 bases match TRBD1. Germline trimming cut 5 bases from V and 4 bases from J; bases unmatched to any gene: 11. The CDR3 extends over 17 amino acids. CDR1 and CDR2 (germline): SGHTA, FQGNSA. In DNA, the CDR3 is TGTGCCAGCAGCCCGAGGGGGACAGGGTCTAATAATGAAAAACTGTTTTTT. Translating it yields CASSPRGTGSNNEKLFF.

The chain combines TRBV6-5 with TRBJ1-4; 8 bases fit TRBD1. This CDR3 spans 14 amino acids. J lost 4 bases, V lost 5 bases, and 3 bases had no gene match. Germline assignment: CDR1 MNHEY and CDR2 SVGAGI. The DNA of the CDR3 is TGTGCCAGCAGTCAGGGGGCAAGTAATGAAAAACTGTTTTTT. It is translated as CASSQGASNEKLFF.

In this sample, this clonotype turned up a few times. The J gene is TRBJ2-5, the V gene TRBV2; D ambiguous. The J call is doubtful: the DNA matches TRBJ2-1 better. The CDR3 extends over 13 amino acids. Germline CDR1 SNHLY, CDR2 FYNNEI. CDR3 residues: CASSLPPWDEQFF. The CDR3 nucleotides are TGTGCCAGCAGCTTACCTCCTTGGGATGAGCAGTTCTTC.

A single count supports this clonotype. A read error may explain this, as a much larger clone is one base away. The CDR3 carries no conserved terminal phenylalanine or tryptophan, so it likely arises from a read error. The chain links TRBV20-1 to TRBJ1-1; D is uncertain. Germline-derived CDR1 and CDR2 are DFQATT and SNEGSKA (reference sequence). The CDR3 loop spans 12 amino acids. V was trimmed by 0 bases and J by 7 bases, leaving 9 bases between them. Here the CDR3 DNA reads TGCAGTGCTAGAGATCCGGGTAATGAAGCTTTCTAT. This sequence encodes CSARDPGNEAFY.

This clonotype has at least ten counts. The chain couples TRBV2 to TRBJ1-5, with D perhaps matching TRBD1 (6 bases). The CDR3 has 14 amino acids. Between the trimmed V and J ends, which lost 8 bases and 2 bases, there was a span of 13 bases. The V gene's germline CDR1 is SNHLY and CDR2 FYNNEI. The CDR3 loop is CASAWTDGNQPQHF. CDR3 DNA sequence: TGTGCCAGCGCCTGGACAGATGGCAATCAGCCCCAGCATTTT.

This clonotype occurred many times. V usage is TRBV19 and J usage is TRBJ2-6, with D unresolved. The CDR3 is 16 amino acids. CDR1 and CDR2 (germline): LNHDA, SQIVND (reference sequence). The ends were cut back, 7 bases at V and 1 base at J, with 14 bases in the middle. CDR3 in amino acids: CASKNPLTSGANVLTF. The DNA for the CDR3 is TGTGCCAGTAAAAACCCCCTTACATCTGGGGCCAACGTCCTGACTTTC.

Notes on this clonotype: This may be a read error, as it is one base from a much larger clone. This chain connects TRBV29-1 to TRBJ2-2, with D uncertain. Germline V lookup: CDR1 SQVTM, CDR2 ANQGSEA. This CDR3 has 15 amino acids. Trimming shortened V by 4 bases and J by 0 bases, and 12 bases separated the two germline ends. The CDR3 here is CSVAPGGTNTGELFF. In nucleotides, the CDR3 is TGCAGCGTTGCCCCTGGCGGAACGAACACCGGGGAGCTGTTTTTT.

This clonotype appeared many times. The V and J genes are TRBV12-3 or TRBV12-4 and TRBJ2-6; D unclear. There are 14 residues in the CDR3. The V end lost 2 bases, the J end lost 2 bases, and 4 bases lay between the germline ends. The DNA of the CDR3 is TGTGCCAGCAGTTTATCAGCTGGGGCCAACGTCCTGACTTTC. It codes for CASSLSAGANVLTF.

The chain employs TRBV10-3 and TRBJ2-7; 10 nucleotides align to TRBD1. The CDR3 is 15 residues long. Losses at the gene ends were 3 bases for V and 3 bases for J; bases not matched to a gene: 5. In germline, CDR1 is ENHRY, CDR2 SYGVKD. CDR3 sequence: CAISDAGTGVYEQYF. The CDR3 bases are TGTGCCATCAGTGACGCAGGGACAGGGGTCTACGAGCAGTACTTC.

This clonotype was seen repeatedly, ten times or more. The chain uses TRBV5-4 and TRBJ1-2; D may be TRBD1 (6 bases). The germline V gene encodes CDR1 SGHNT and CDR2 YYREEE (reference sequence). With 4 bases removed from V and 3 bases from J, the gap between germline ends came to 19 bases. This CDR3 contains 16 residues. The CDR3 nucleotides are TGTGCCAGCAGCAGGGGGGGAGTTAGCCAAGACTATGGCTACACCTTC. It specifies CASSRGGVSQDYGYTF.

The table lists this clonotype with many counts. This chain uses TRBV7-9 with TRBJ2-7; D is possibly TRBD1 (6 bases). Between the trimmed V and J ends, which lost 5 bases and 1 base, there was a span of 9 bases. This CDR3 spans 13 amino acids. Germline loops: CDR1 SEHNR, CDR2 FQNEAQ (reference sequence). CDR3 sequence (DNA): TGTGCCAGCAGCCCAGGGGAATCCTACGAGCAGTACTTC. It yields the protein CASSPGESYEQYF.

Remarks on this clonotype: The junction does not match germline at one end; this may be a read error. V gene TRBV7-9 combines with J gene TRBJ2-5; 14 bases fit TRBD2. CDR1 SEHNR and CDR2 FQNEAQ come from the germline V gene (reference sequence). The CDR3 has 17 amino acids. The CDR3 reads CASSNRGTSGGQGTQYF. CDR3 sequence (DNA): TGCGCCAGCAGCAACAGGGGGACTAGCGGGGGCCAGGGGACCCAGTACTTC.

This clonotype was seen a handful of times. The CDR3 DNA reads TGTGCCAGCAGCTTCCCTTCAGGGATAGGCGGAAACACCATATATTTT. The encoded protein is CASSFPSGIGGNTIYF. The chain carries TRBV5-8 and TRBJ1-3, with D maybe TRBD1 (5 bases). Per germline, CDR1 SGHTS and CDR2 YDEGEE. The CDR3 runs to 16 residues. Trimming pared 2 bases from V and 4 bases from J, leaving 16 bases between.

This clonotype has a count of ten or more. The V call is TRBV10-3, the J call TRBJ1-3, with 9 bases fitting TRBD1. The CDR3 has 16 residues. Germline CDR1 is ENHRY and CDR2 is SYGVKD. The V segment lost 6 bases and the J segment 3 bases; nucleotides outside the gene matches: 9. The CDR3 DNA is TGTGCCATCAGCGGACGGGACAGGGTCCTTGGAAACACCATATATTTT. This gives the protein CAISGRDRVLGNTIYF.

The chain recombines TRBV6-2 or TRBV6-3 with TRBJ1-4; maybe TRBD1 (6 bases). V dropped 5 bases and J dropped 6 bases, with 16 bases sitting between them. The length of the CDR3 is 15 residues. From germline, CDR1 is MNHEY and CDR2 SVGEGT. DNA for the CDR3: TGTGCCAGCAGTGAAGGGGGGAAAGCTGATGAAAAACTGTTTTTT. The encoded protein is CASSEGGKADEKLFF.

Points on this clonotype: The junction departs from the called germline gene at one end, perhaps through a read error. The chain is built from TRBV7-9 and TRBJ2-3, with a possible D match to TRBD1 (6 bases). In germline, CDR1 is SEHNR, CDR2 FQNEAQ (reference sequence). The CDR3 consists of 16 residues. CDR3 DNA: TGCGCCAGCAGCTTGGTATCAGGGGTGAACACAGATACGCAGTATTTT. It specifies CASSLVSGVNTDTQYF.

The rearrangement links TRBV7-2 to TRBJ2-5, with D possibly TRBD2 on 5 matching bases. Per germline, CDR1 SGHTA and CDR2 FQGNSA. The CDR3 contains 12 residues. V shed 11 bases and J shed 1 base, with 11 bases lying between them. The CDR3 coding sequence is TGTGCCTGGAGCGGTATCCAAGAGACCCAGTACTTC. Residues: CAWSGIQETQYF. The variable domain in full, completed from reference TRBV7-2 and TRBJ2-5, reads GAGVSQSPSNKVTEKGKDVELRCDPISGHTALYWYRQSLGQGLEFLIYFQGNSAPDKSGLPSDRFSAERTGGSVSTLTIQRTQQEDSAVYLCAWSGIQETQYFGPGTRLLVL.

The rearrangement joins TRBV7-9 to TRBJ1-1, with a tentative D call TRBD1 (5 bases). CDR1 is SEHNR and CDR2 is FQNEAQ in the germline V gene (reference sequence). Trimming left V 3 bases short and J 11 bases short, with 16 bases between. This CDR3 region has 13 residues. CDR3 loop: CASSFQGVTPAFF. CDR3 coding DNA: TGTGCCAGCAGCTTTCAAGGGGTTACGCCGGCTTTCTTT.

DNA for the CDR3: TGCGCCAGCAGCTTAGGAGGGGGCCGAGATAATTCACCCCTCCACTTT. Translated, it gives CASSLGGGRDNSPLHF. The chain employs TRBV5-1 and TRBJ1-6, with TRBD1 matching 7 bases. The CDR3 covers 16 residues. J gave up 5 bases and V 2 bases, and 7 bases lay outside the gene matches. The V gene's germline CDR1 is SGHRS and CDR2 YFSETQ.

This clonotype was counted ten times or more. This rearrangement joins TRBV6-6 to TRBJ2-7, with 7 bases lining up with TRBD1. The CDR3 runs to 15 residues. Per germline, CDR1 MNHNY and CDR2 SVGAGI (reference sequence). Unmatched junction bases numbered 8, after V lost 4 bases and J lost 2 bases. CDR3 protein: CASSFGTASTYEQYF. For the CDR3, the DNA is TGTGCCAGCAGTTTTGGGACAGCGTCTACCTACGAGCAGTACTTC.

This clonotype showed up just a few times. The chain employs TRBV19 and TRBJ2-7; 8 positions match TRBD1. The germline V gene has CDR1 LNHDA and CDR2 SQIVND (reference sequence). With V trimmed by 4 bases and J by 9 bases, 14 bases remained unmatched. The CDR3 is 15 residues long. CDR3 region: CASSTLTGVYHVQYF. The CDR3 nucleotides read TGTGCCAGTAGTACCCTGACAGGGGTATACCACGTGCAGTACTTC.

This sequence joins TRBV20-1 and TRBJ2-3; the D gene is possibly TRBD1 (6 bases). V gave up 1 base and J gave up 0 bases, with 17 bases separating them. From germline, CDR1 is DFQATT and CDR2 SNEGSKA (reference sequence). This CDR3 is 17 amino acids long. CDR3 DNA: TGCAGTGCTAGAGTCGGCAGGGGACCTCGAAGCACAGATACGCAGTATTTT. Its protein product is CSARVGRGPRSTDTQYF.

This clonotype has a count of ten or more. At one end the junction does not follow the germline gene, possibly because of a read error. This chain uses TRBV11-2 with TRBJ2-7, with D perhaps matching TRBD1 (5 bases). This CDR3 is 12 amino acids long. From germline, CDR1 is SGHAT and CDR2 FQNNGV. CDR3 region: CASSLAPGFPHF. The CDR3 DNA is TGTGCCAGCAGCTTAGCTCCAGGGTTCCCACACTTC.

This clonotype was seen repeatedly, ten times or more. The chain links TRBV10-3 to TRBJ1-1; D call uncertain. Germline CDR1 ENHRY, CDR2 SYGVKD. The CDR3 runs to 13 residues. Deletions cut 8 bases from V and 4 bases from J, with 14 bases between. The DNA for the CDR3 is TGTGCCATCTCCTTTGGACGGGGCACTGAAGCTTTCTTT. It yields the protein CAISFGRGTEAFF.